Listed below are T cell receptor beta chains from one sample, sequenced in a study of cytomegalovirus exposure and HLA in healthy donors. The table came from immunoSEQ multiplex PCR; TCRdb's copy has only in-frame clones and leaves some out. The profile covers some 130,000 clones, with roughly 80% appearing a single time and 2.2% taken by the ten largest. Sequencing was done on a sample of PBMCs. All receptors derive from a man aged 25 to 40 in good health and CMV-seronegative. CDR3s include the opening cysteine and the closing phenylalanine or tryptophan. The order of the fields is V gene, clone size, D gene, J gene, CDR3 protein, CDR3 DNA. The D gene is left open where the match is weak. Rows give clone size only sometimes, using once, few, many, or a class for an expanded clone.

TRBV30	.	TRBD1	TRBJ1-3	CAWSASGGPGNTIYF	TGTGCCTGGAGCGCGTCAGGGGGCCCTGGAAACACCATATATTTT
TRBV6-5	.	.	TRBJ1-2	CASSYSEDGISYGYTF	TGTGCCAGCAGTTATTCTGAGGACGGGATCTCCTATGGCTACACCTTC
TRBV6-5	.	TRBD2	TRBJ2-7	CASSYSSSGGYEQYF	TGTGCCAGCAGTTACTCATCTAGCGGGGGCTACGAGCAGTACTTC
TRBV7-9	few	TRBD1	TRBJ1-1	CASSLRDSMNTEAFF	TGTGCCAGCAGCTTAAGGGACAGTATGAACACTGAAGCTTTCTTT
TRBV28	once	.	TRBJ2-1	CASSSQSRPNEQFF	TGTGCCAGCAGTTCCCAGTCTAGACCCAATGAGCAGTTCTTC
TRBV5-1	.	.	TRBJ2-1	CASSFPTGEGNNEQFF	TGCGCCAGCAGCTTCCCGACAGGGGAGGGGAACAATGAGCAGTTCTTC
TRBV4-1	.	.	TRBJ2-7	CASSQDLGTQREQYF	TGCGCCAGCAGCCAAGATCTAGGCACTCAGAGGGAGCAGTACTTC
TRBV5-1	few	.	TRBJ2-2	CASSLVIAVTGELFF	TGCGCCAGCAGCTTGGTTATAGCGGTCACCGGGGAGCTGTTTTTT
TRBV4-1	many	.	TRBJ1-4	CASSRGWSEKLFF	TGCGCCAGCAGCAGGGGATGGAGTGAAAAACTGTTTTTT
TRBV27	.	TRBD2	TRBJ2-7	CASSLSLAGGTYEQYF	TGTGCCAGCAGTTTATCCTTGGCGGGAGGCACCTACGAGCAGTACTTC
TRBV28	.	.	TRBJ2-7	CASQRSSYEQYF	TGTGCCAGCCAAAGGAGCTCCTACGAGCAGTACTTC
TRBV4-3	many	.	TRBJ1-2	CASSQLVSTANYGYTF	TGCGCCAGCAGCCAACTAGTTTCGACGGCTAACTATGGCTACACCTTC
TRBV11-2	.	TRBD1	TRBJ1-2	CASSSYRGQFNYGYTF	TGTGCCAGCAGCTCCTACAGGGGCCAATTCAACTATGGCTACACCTTC
TRBV20-1	.	.	TRBJ1-2	CSAAGGYGYTF	TGCAGTGCCGCAGGAGGTTATGGCTACACCTTC
TRBV7-2	.	TRBD1	TRBJ2-1	CASSRQGVRNEQFF	TGTGCCAGCAGCCGACAGGGGGTCAGGAATGAGCAGTTCTTC
TRBV20-1	.	.	TRBJ2-4	CSAGQSDIQYF	TGCAGTGCGGGGCAGAGTGACATTCAGTACTTC
TRBV6-5	.	TRBD2	TRBJ2-1	CASSYSTLAGEGEQFF	TGTGCCAGCAGTTACTCGACGCTAGCGGGAGAGGGTGAGCAGTTCTTC
TRBV19	.	TRBD1	TRBJ1-2	CASNPGSGQGIFYGYTF	TGTGCCAGTAACCCGGGGTCGGGACAGGGCATTTTCTATGGCTACACCTTC
TRBV9	.	TRBD2	TRBJ2-7	CASSEGLAGGEQYF	TGTGCCAGCAGCGAGGGACTAGCGGGAGGCGAGCAGTACTTC